The rows below give T cell receptor beta chains drawn from one sample of a study of blood T cell repertoires in COVID-19. Profiled with immunoSEQ multiplex PCR; TCRdb holds only in-frame clones, not every one. The sample has 100,000 to 140,000 clones; 90% to 95% are singletons. Sequencing used peripheral blood. These receptors all stem from a woman in her 30s with acute or convalescent COVID-19. Both conserved end residues are part of each CDR3. The order of the fields is D gene, J gene, clone size, V gene, CDR3 protein, CDR3 DNA. D genes are given only for firm matches. Rows give clone size only sometimes, using once, few, many, or a class for an expanded clone.

.	TRBJ2-3	.	TRBV5-1	CASSLIGGASGVTDTQYF	TGCGCCAGCAGCTTGATTGGGGGGGCCTCCGGTGTTACAGATACGCAGTATTTT
.	TRBJ2-7	few	TRBV5-1	CASSPPDSQQYF	TGCGCCAGCAGCCCCCCAGACTCCCAGCAGTACTTC
TRBD1	TRBJ1-4	.	TRBV5-6	CASSLGTVNEKLFF	TGTGCCAGCAGCCTCGGGACAGTTAATGAAAAACTGTTTTTT
.	TRBJ2-7	once	TRBV14	CASSLHSTNYEQYF	TGTGCCAGCAGCCTCCACTCCACTAACTACGAGCAGTACTTC
TRBD1	TRBJ2-7	.	TRBV19	CASSLRDSYEQYF	TGTGCCAGTAGCCTCCGGGACAGCTACGAGCAGTACTTC
TRBD1	TRBJ1-5	.	TRBV30	CAWSTRQGSNQPQHF	TGTGCCTGGAGTACCCGACAGGGTAGCAATCAGCCCCAGCATTTT
TRBD2	TRBJ2-3	once	TRBV11-3	CASSLGLAGATTDTQYF	TGTGCCAGCAGCTTAGGGCTAGCGGGGGCCACTACAGATACGCAGTATTTT
TRBD1	TRBJ1-1	.	TRBV6-6	CASSYPGQVVTEAFF	TGTGCCAGCAGTTACCCGGGACAGGTGGTCACTGAAGCTTTCTTT
TRBD1	TRBJ2-5	.	TRBV5-4	CASSLARAGGETQYF	TGTGCCAGCAGCTTGGCCAGGGCAGGGGGAGAGACCCAGTACTTC
TRBD1	TRBJ1-5	.	TRBV6-5	CASSIGGGQPQHF	TGTGCCAGCAGTATAGGGGGCGGACAGCCCCAGCATTTT
.	TRBJ1-4	.	TRBV6-4	CASVRTGSPAGEKLFF	TGTGCCAGCGTCCGGACCGGGAGCCCGGCGGGTGAAAAACTGTTTTTT
TRBD2	TRBJ2-1	.	TRBV12-5	CASGFSGTSGLSYNEQFF	TGTGCTAGTGGTTTCTCCGGGACTAGCGGGCTGTCCTACAATGAGCAGTTCTTC
.	TRBJ2-5	.	TRBV12-3/TRBV12-4	CASSPPGKTQYF	TGTGCCAGCAGTCCGCCAGGAAAGACCCAGTACTTC
TRBD1	TRBJ2-3	once	TRBV4-1	CASSHGQGKTDTQYF	TGCGCCAGCAGCCACGGACAGGGGAAAACAGATACGCAGTATTTT
.	TRBJ1-2	few	TRBV5-1	CASSPRRAGAQDGYTF	TGCGCCAGCAGCCCCAGGAGGGCAGGAGCACAGGATGGCTACACCTTC
.	TRBJ1-2	.	TRBV5-1	CASSLSQSLYGYTF	TGCGCCAGCAGCTTGTCTCAGTCCCTCTATGGCTACACCTTC
TRBD2	TRBJ2-1	once	TRBV6-2/TRBV6-3	CASSVTSGGGYNEQFF	TGTGCCAGCAGTGTTACTAGCGGGGGGGGGTACAATGAGCAGTTCTTC
TRBD1	TRBJ1-2	few	TRBV24-1	CATEDRRDGYTF	TGTGCCACGGAGGACAGGAGGGATGGCTACACCTTC
.	TRBJ1-5	.	TRBV6-2/TRBV6-3	CASSGSQGLRSNQPQHF	TGTGCCAGCAGTGGGAGCCAGGGGCTTAGGAGCAATCAGCCCCAGCATTTT
.	TRBJ2-1	.	TRBV5-4	CASSFSPRDIPEAYNEQFF	TGTGCCAGCAGCTTCAGTCCCCGGGACATTCCCGAGGCTTACAATGAGCAGTTCTTC
.	TRBJ2-5	.	TRBV2	CASTKEWAGETQYF	TGTGCCAGCACCAAAGAGTGGGCAGGCGAGACCCAGTACTTC
TRBD1	TRBJ1-1	.	TRBV5-1	CASSNHLTGGNVNTEAFF	TGCGCCAGCAGCAACCACCTGACAGGGGGTAATGTGAACACTGAAGCTTTCTTT
.	TRBJ1-1	.	TRBV7-3	CASSLSGAVNTEAFF	TGTGCCAGCAGCTTATCAGGGGCCGTGAACACTGAAGCTTTCTTT